Here is one T cell receptor (beta chain) with its context. Its antigen is unknown. This CDR3 region has 15 residues. Per the germline V gene, CDR1 is SGHRS and CDR2 is YFSETQ. V dropped 1 base and J dropped 2; count of bases not matched to a gene: 4. These data are taken from a study of identical twins. Study-wide results and limits: Beta out-of-frame sequences showed weaker excess sharing between twins.

TCRdb called the 5' RACE reads again in MiXCR, with one record for every CDR3 protein. The table lists approximately 600,000 distinct CDR3 sequences, 9.5% to 10% of them singletons. In addition, the sample was reused for a study of yellow fever vaccine responses in identical twins.

V is TRBV5-1 and J is TRBJ2-5; 8 nucleotides match TRBD2. This clonotype was obtained from a woman younger than 35 in good health. Input material: PBMCs. CDR3 nucleotides: TGCGCCAGCAGCTTGACTAGCGGTCCTCAAGAGACCCAGTACTTC. Translating gives CASSLTSGPQETQYF.